This is a list of T cell receptor beta chains from one sample in a study of radiation and T cells in renal cell carcinoma. Using immunoSEQ multiplex PCR, the repertoire was profiled, and TCRdb retains in-frame clones only, with some absent. The sample holds roughly 120,000 clones, about 81% seen once. Source: blood, taken from a patient whose treatment included radiotherapy and nephrectomy. The source of these receptors is a woman aged 60-70 years with renal cell carcinoma. Both conserved end residues are part of each CDR3. A D gene is named only where the DNA matches it firmly. Rows give clone size only sometimes, using once, few, many, or a class for an expanded clone.

D gene,CDR3 length,V gene,clone size,J gene,CDR3 protein,CDR3 DNA
-,13,TRBV7-9,-,TRBJ2-5,CASSLAPGETQYF,TGTGCCAGCAGCTTAGCCCCAGGAGAGACCCAGTACTTC
-,15,TRBV2,-,TRBJ1-2,CASTLEGTANYGYTF,TGTGCCAGCACCTTAGAAGGGACGGCTAACTATGGCTACACCTTC
-,16,TRBV2,-,TRBJ1-6,CASSEAWGGNNSPLHF,TGTGCCAGCAGTGAAGCTTGGGGGGGGAATAATTCACCCCTCCACTTT
TRBD1,16,TRBV19,-,TRBJ2-3,CASSLGTGESTDTQYF,TGTGCCAGTAGTCTCGGGACAGGGGAGAGCACAGATACGCAGTATTTT
-,17,TRBV5-1,-,TRBJ2-1,CASSLAGSGPTYNEQFF,TGCGCCAGCAGCTTGGCCGGAAGCGGGCCTACCTACAATGAGCAGTTCTTC
TRBD1,17,TRBV4-3,-,TRBJ2-2,CASSQAGQGADTGELFF,TGCGCCAGCAGCCAAGCAGGACAGGGGGCGGACACCGGGGAGCTGTTTTTT
TRBD1,14,TRBV11-3,-,TRBJ2-2,CASSLRDSTGELFF,TGTGCCAGCAGCCTCCGGGACAGTACCGGGGAGCTGTTTTTT
-,14,TRBV2,-,TRBJ1-5,CASSGGRFNQPQHF,TGTGCCAGCAGTGGGGGGCGATTTAATCAGCCCCAGCATTTT
-,15,TRBV19,-,TRBJ2-3,CASSMGRDGTDTQYF,TGTGCCAGTAGTATGGGTCGGGATGGCACAGATACGCAGTATTTT
-,15,TRBV19,-,TRBJ1-4,CASSVLTSTNEKLFF,TGTGCCAGTAGTGTACTGACTTCAACTAATGAAAAACTGTTTTTT
-,13,TRBV6-1,-,TRBJ1-4,CASSERIPGKLFF,TGTGCCAGCAGTGAGAGGATCCCCGGAAAACTGTTTTTT
-,12,TRBV27,-,TRBJ2-7,CASSRDLGEQYF,TGTGCCAGCAGTCGAGACTTAGGGGAGCAGTACTTC
TRBD1,13,TRBV13,once,TRBJ2-1,CASSEYRGNEQFF,TGTGCCAGCAGCGAATACAGGGGAAATGAGCAGTTCTTC